A selection of T cell receptor beta chains follows, all from one sample in a study of blood T cell repertoires in COVID-19. Profiling relied on immunoSEQ multiplex PCR, and the TCRdb table lists in-frame clones only, not all of them. The sample holds some 150,000 clones, about four fifths seen once. The specimen was peripheral blood. The receptors were gathered from a human donor in a cohort sampled during active COVID-19. Each CDR3 is given with its conserved first and last residue. Fields, in order: clone size, D gene, J gene, V gene, CDR3 DNA, CDR3 protein. The D gene is left open where the match is weak. Rows may omit the clone size; those that give it use once, few, many or a size class.

clone size: NA
D gene: NA
J gene: TRBJ1-5
V gene: TRBV30
CDR3 DNA: TGTGCCCTTGGGGGGACGGGCCAGCCCCAGCATTTT
CDR3 protein: CALGGTGQPQHF

clone size: once
D gene: NA
J gene: TRBJ2-2
V gene: TRBV4-1
CDR3 DNA: TGCGCCAGCAGCCAAGATCTGAGGGGGTGGACCGGGGAGCTGTTTTTT
CDR3 protein: CASSQDLRGWTGELFF

clone size: NA
D gene: NA
J gene: TRBJ2-2
V gene: TRBV5-4
CDR3 DNA: TGTGCCAGCAGTTCGGACTTCGCCGGGGAGCTGTTTTTT
CDR3 protein: CASSSDFAGELFF

clone size: NA
D gene: TRBD1
J gene: TRBJ1-6
V gene: TRBV5-6
CDR3 DNA: TGTGCCAGCAGCTTGGGGGCAGGGGGCGCCGATTCACCCCTCCACTTT
CDR3 protein: CASSLGAGGADSPLHF

clone size: NA
D gene: TRBD1
J gene: TRBJ1-1
V gene: TRBV19
CDR3 DNA: TGTGCCAGTAGTCAGACAGGGGATAGTGAAGCTTTCTTT
CDR3 protein: CASSQTGDSEAFF

clone size: NA
D gene: TRBD1
J gene: TRBJ1-2
V gene: TRBV10-3
CDR3 DNA: TGTGCCATCAGAATCATGACAGGGGGCTTTCTTTATGGCTACACCTTC
CDR3 protein: CAIRIMTGGFLYGYTF

clone size: NA
D gene: TRBD2
J gene: TRBJ2-7
V gene: TRBV6-5
CDR3 DNA: TGTGCCAGCAGCTCGGGACTAGTGCCATACGAGCAGTACTTC
CDR3 protein: CASSSGLVPYEQYF

clone size: NA
D gene: TRBD1
J gene: TRBJ2-5
V gene: TRBV6-5
CDR3 DNA: TGTGCCAGCAGGCTCGGGACAGCTCGATGGACCCAGTACTTC
CDR3 protein: CASRLGTARWTQYF

clone size: once
D gene: TRBD2
J gene: TRBJ2-7
V gene: TRBV13
CDR3 DNA: TGTGCCAGCAGCAGGTCTAGCGGGATAGGCTACGAGCAGTACTTC
CDR3 protein: CASSRSSGIGYEQYF

clone size: NA
D gene: NA
J gene: TRBJ2-1
V gene: TRBV6-6
CDR3 DNA: TGTGCCAGCAGCCAGGACAGTGGACACAATGAGCAGTTCTTC
CDR3 protein: CASSQDSGHNEQFF

clone size: NA
D gene: NA
J gene: TRBJ2-5
V gene: TRBV6-4
CDR3 DNA: TGTGCCAGCCCTATTATGGGGGACAAAGAATCTCAAGAGACCCAGTACTTC
CDR3 protein: CASPIMGDKESQETQYF

clone size: NA
D gene: NA
J gene: TRBJ2-7
V gene: TRBV3-1/TRBV3-2
CDR3 DNA: TGTGCCAGCAGCCAATCTCTGGGGGGTTTCGACGAGCAGTACTTC
CDR3 protein: CASSQSLGGFDEQYF

clone size: NA
D gene: TRBD2
J gene: TRBJ2-2
V gene: TRBV2
CDR3 DNA: TGTGCCAGCAGTGGAGAGCGACTAGCGGCGAACACCGGGGAGCTGTTTTTT
CDR3 protein: CASSGERLAANTGELFF

clone size: NA
D gene: NA
J gene: TRBJ1-6
V gene: TRBV11-2
CDR3 DNA: TGTGCCAGCAGCTTAGGGCCGCCGTATTCACCCCTCCACTTT
CDR3 protein: CASSLGPPYSPLHF

clone size: NA
D gene: TRBD2
J gene: TRBJ2-7
V gene: TRBV28
CDR3 DNA: TGTGCCAGCCGAGAAAGCGGGACCTACGAGCAGTACTTC
CDR3 protein: CASRESGTYEQYF

clone size: NA
D gene: TRBD1
J gene: TRBJ2-5
V gene: TRBV25-1
CDR3 DNA: TGTGCCAGCAGTGAAGCAGGGGGCTTATTGGAGACCCAGTACTTC
CDR3 protein: CASSEAGGLLETQYF

clone size: NA
D gene: TRBD1
J gene: TRBJ2-7
V gene: TRBV19
CDR3 DNA: TGTGCCAGTAGTAGAGGAGGACAGGGCCACGAGCAGTACTTC
CDR3 protein: CASSRGGQGHEQYF

clone size: NA
D gene: TRBD1
J gene: TRBJ1-2
V gene: TRBV19
CDR3 DNA: TGTGCCAGTACTAACCTACGGGACAGGGGCGAAGGCTATGGCTACACCTTC
CDR3 protein: CASTNLRDRGEGYGYTF

clone size: NA
D gene: TRBD1
J gene: TRBJ1-2
V gene: TRBV5-5
CDR3 DNA: TGTGCCAGCAGTTTCACAGGGGGCGGAGATGGCTACACCTTC
CDR3 protein: CASSFTGGGDGYTF

clone size: NA
D gene: NA
J gene: TRBJ1-5
V gene: TRBV6-2/TRBV6-3
CDR3 DNA: TGTGCCAGCAGCCTCCGGGGAGCCGGGCCCCAGCATTTT
CDR3 protein: CASSLRGAGPQHF

clone size: NA
D gene: TRBD1
J gene: TRBJ1-1
V gene: TRBV29-1
CDR3 DNA: TGCAGCGTTGAACAGGACAGGGGCATTTCGACGAACACTGAAGCTTTCTTT
CDR3 protein: CSVEQDRGISTNTEAFF

clone size: once
D gene: NA
J gene: TRBJ2-1
V gene: TRBV7-3
CDR3 DNA: TGTGCCAGCAGCTTAGACACCTACAATGAGCAGTTCTTC
CDR3 protein: CASSLDTYNEQFF

clone size: NA
D gene: TRBD1
J gene: TRBJ1-3
V gene: TRBV5-5
CDR3 DNA: TGTGCCAGCAGCCTAGACAGGGGAGCGGGAGGAAACACCATATATTTT
CDR3 protein: CASSLDRGAGGNTIYF

clone size: NA
D gene: TRBD1
J gene: TRBJ2-5
V gene: TRBV18
CDR3 DNA: TGTGCCAGCTCACCACCGTGGAGACAGGGGTTGGAGACCCAGTACTTC
CDR3 protein: CASSPPWRQGLETQYF

clone size: NA
D gene: TRBD2
J gene: TRBJ2-2
V gene: TRBV5-1
CDR3 DNA: TGCGCCAGCTGCCCCCGGAGGACTAGTAAGACCGGGGAGCTGTTTTTT
CDR3 protein: CASCPRRTSKTGELFF

clone size: NA
D gene: TRBD2
J gene: TRBJ2-1
V gene: TRBV5-1
CDR3 DNA: TGCGCCAGCAGCTTGGCGCCTAGCGGGAGATCGTTTAACAATGAGCAGTTCTTC
CDR3 protein: CASSLAPSGRSFNNEQFF

clone size: NA
D gene: NA
J gene: TRBJ2-7
V gene: TRBV30
CDR3 DNA: TGTGCCTGGAGTGTAGTAAGGGGGAGTCTCTACGAGCAGTACTTC
CDR3 protein: CAWSVVRGSLYEQYF

clone size: NA
D gene: TRBD2
J gene: TRBJ2-1
V gene: TRBV9
CDR3 DNA: TGTGCCAGCAGCGTAGCTCCCGCGGGGGGCTACAATGAGCAGTTCTTC
CDR3 protein: CASSVAPAGGYNEQFF

clone size: NA
D gene: NA
J gene: TRBJ2-2
V gene: TRBV6-2/TRBV6-3
CDR3 DNA: TGTGCCAGCAGCCAAATCCCTCCGGGGACCGGGGAGCTGTTTTTT
CDR3 protein: CASSQIPPGTGELFF

clone size: NA
D gene: TRBD2
J gene: TRBJ2-5
V gene: TRBV7-2
CDR3 DNA: TGTGCCAGCAGCTTAGGACTAGCGGGAGCTTACCAAGAGACCCAGTACTTC
CDR3 protein: CASSLGLAGAYQETQYF

clone size: NA
D gene: NA
J gene: TRBJ1-1
V gene: TRBV4-3
CDR3 DNA: TGCGCCAGCAGCCAAGACCTCTCCTCAGGGCTTAACACTGAAGCTTTCTTT
CDR3 protein: CASSQDLSSGLNTEAFF

clone size: NA
D gene: NA
J gene: TRBJ1-1
V gene: TRBV7-8
CDR3 DNA: TGTGCCAGCAGCTTAGCTGCGGGTGGAGGGAAAGCTTTCTTT
CDR3 protein: CASSLAAGGGKAFF

clone size: few
D gene: TRBD2
J gene: TRBJ2-2
V gene: TRBV5-1
CDR3 DNA: TGCGCCAGCAGCCTCGGACTAGCGGGAGGGGTCGGGGAGCTGTTTTTT
CDR3 protein: CASSLGLAGGVGELFF

clone size: few
D gene: TRBD2
J gene: TRBJ2-3
V gene: TRBV5-1
CDR3 DNA: TGCGCCAGCAGCCCCCCTGCAGCGGGATGGGATACGCAGTATTTT
CDR3 protein: CASSPPAAGWDTQYF

clone size: NA
D gene: NA
J gene: TRBJ2-5
V gene: TRBV9
CDR3 DNA: TGTGCCAGCAGCGTATCCCCGACCAGGGAGACCCAGTACTTC
CDR3 protein: CASSVSPTRETQYF

clone size: few
D gene: TRBD2
J gene: TRBJ2-7
V gene: TRBV6-4
CDR3 DNA: TGTGCCAGCAGTCCCCGACTAGCATCGGTCGACGAGCAGTACTTC
CDR3 protein: CASSPRLASVDEQYF

clone size: NA
D gene: NA
J gene: TRBJ2-7
V gene: TRBV6-1
CDR3 DNA: TGTGCCAGCAGTGATATCGGGGGGCAACGCGAGCAGTACTTC
CDR3 protein: CASSDIGGQREQYF

clone size: NA
D gene: NA
J gene: TRBJ2-2
V gene: TRBV7-3
CDR3 DNA: TGTGCCAGCAGCCTAAACGCACCAGGGGTTGGCACCGGGGAGCTGTTTTTT
CDR3 protein: CASSLNAPGVGTGELFF

clone size: NA
D gene: NA
J gene: TRBJ1-2
V gene: TRBV5-8
CDR3 DNA: TGTGCCAGCAGCTTAGAGGTTTTCGGCTATGGCTACACCTTC
CDR3 protein: CASSLEVFGYGYTF

clone size: NA
D gene: NA
J gene: TRBJ2-1
V gene: TRBV11-2
CDR3 DNA: TGTGCCAGCAGCTGGAGCGGAGGCGTTGAGCAGTTCTTC
CDR3 protein: CASSWSGGVEQFF

clone size: once
D gene: NA
J gene: TRBJ1-6
V gene: TRBV4-2
CDR3 DNA: TGTGCCAGCAGCCGAGCAAAAACAGGGACCCTAGGCGGTTCACCCCTCCACTTT
CDR3 protein: CASSRAKTGTLGGSPLHF

clone size: NA
D gene: NA
J gene: TRBJ1-1
V gene: TRBV5-1
CDR3 DNA: TGCGCCAGCAGGCAGGACAGTAACACTGAAGCTTTCTTT
CDR3 protein: CASRQDSNTEAFF

clone size: NA
D gene: TRBD2
J gene: TRBJ2-6
V gene: TRBV7-2
CDR3 DNA: TGTGCCAGCAGCCTTAGTAGCGGGATATCTGGGGCCAACGTCCTGACTTTC
CDR3 protein: CASSLSSGISGANVLTF

clone size: few
D gene: NA
J gene: TRBJ1-6
V gene: TRBV5-4
CDR3 DNA: TGTGCCAGCAGCTCGAGACAGGCGAGCTCCTATAATTCACCCCTCCACTTT
CDR3 protein: CASSSRQASSYNSPLHF

clone size: NA
D gene: NA
J gene: TRBJ1-3
V gene: TRBV30
CDR3 DNA: TGTGCCTGGAGTGTGGGCACTGGAAACACCATATATTTT
CDR3 protein: CAWSVGTGNTIYF

clone size: NA
D gene: NA
J gene: TRBJ2-1
V gene: TRBV7-2
CDR3 DNA: TGTGCCAGCAGCCCCCCAGGGTCAAGGAATGAGCAGTTCTTC
CDR3 protein: CASSPPGSRNEQFF

clone size: NA
D gene: TRBD1
J gene: TRBJ2-3
V gene: TRBV5-8
CDR3 DNA: TGTGCCAGCAGCTTAGACGCAGGGGGACGCACAGATACGCAGTATTTT
CDR3 protein: CASSLDAGGRTDTQYF

clone size: NA
D gene: TRBD2
J gene: TRBJ2-3
V gene: TRBV7-2
CDR3 DNA: TGTGCCAGCAGCTTAGGAGGATGGGAGGGTGGAGATACGCAGTATTTT
CDR3 protein: CASSLGGWEGGDTQYF

clone size: NA
D gene: TRBD2
J gene: TRBJ2-3
V gene: TRBV6-1
CDR3 DNA: TGTGCCAGCAGTGTGCCCGGGACTAGCGGGAAAAATACGCAGTATTTT
CDR3 protein: CASSVPGTSGKNTQYF

clone size: few
D gene: NA
J gene: TRBJ2-2
V gene: TRBV6-2/TRBV6-3
CDR3 DNA: TGTGCCAGCAGTTACCCAACGAACACCGGGGAGCTGTTTTTT
CDR3 protein: CASSYPTNTGELFF

clone size: NA
D gene: NA
J gene: TRBJ2-7
V gene: TRBV9
CDR3 DNA: TGTGCCAGCAGCGAATCGACAGGTAACTCCTACGAGCAGTACTTC
CDR3 protein: CASSESTGNSYEQYF

clone size: NA
D gene: TRBD2
J gene: TRBJ2-1
V gene: TRBV7-9
CDR3 DNA: TGTGCCAGCAGCCCGGGACTAGCGAACAATGAGCAGTTCTTC
CDR3 protein: CASSPGLANNEQFF

clone size: NA
D gene: NA
J gene: TRBJ2-7
V gene: TRBV6-6
CDR3 DNA: TGTGCCAGCAGTTACGCGGCGTACTACGAGCAGTACTTC
CDR3 protein: CASSYAAYYEQYF